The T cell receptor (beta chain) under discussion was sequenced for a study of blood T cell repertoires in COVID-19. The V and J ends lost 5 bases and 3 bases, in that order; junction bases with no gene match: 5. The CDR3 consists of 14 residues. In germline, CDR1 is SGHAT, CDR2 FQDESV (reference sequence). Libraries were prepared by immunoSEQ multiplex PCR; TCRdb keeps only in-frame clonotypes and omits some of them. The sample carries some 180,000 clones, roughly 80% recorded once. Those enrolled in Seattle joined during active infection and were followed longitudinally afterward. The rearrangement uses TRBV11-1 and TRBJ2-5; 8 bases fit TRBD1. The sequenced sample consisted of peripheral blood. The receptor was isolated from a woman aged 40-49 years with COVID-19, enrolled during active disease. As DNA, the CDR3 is TGTGCCAGCAGCCGGACAGGGCGAAAAGAGACCCAGTACTTC. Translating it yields CASSRTGRKETQYF. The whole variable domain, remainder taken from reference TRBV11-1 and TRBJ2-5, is EAEVAQSPRYKITEKSQAVAFWCDPISGHATLYWYRQILGQGPELLVQFQDESVVDDSQLPKDRFSAERLKGVDSTLKIQPAELGDSAMYLCASSRTGRKETQYFGPGTRLLVL.